Listed below are T cell receptor beta chains from one sample, sequenced in a study of CD8 T cells in Susac syndrome. Using its own MiXCR run on the immunoSEQ multiplex PCR reads, TCRdb lists one record per CDR3 protein. The sample lists about 240,000 distinct CDR3 sequences; less than 96% were seen once. Sequenced: CD4+ T cells from PBMCs. Receptors were obtained from a human donor with Susac syndrome. Each CDR3 is given with its conserved first and last residue. The D gene is left open where the match is weak. A row's size may be missing; if present it is once, few, many or a size class.

D	V	size	J	CDR3	DNA
TRBD1	TRBV20-1	.	TRBJ2-7	CSAQARTGGNEQYF	TGCAGTGCTCAAGCACGGACAGGGGGCAATGAGCAGTACTTC
TRBD1	TRBV12-3/TRBV12-4	.	TRBJ1-2	CASRPGTGPAGGYTF	TGTGCCAGCAGGCCCGGGACAGGGCCGGCGGGTGGCTACACCTTC
TRBD1	TRBV20-1	.	TRBJ2-3	CSARKLGQRTDTQYF	TGCAGTGCTAGGAAACTGGGACAGCGCACAGATACGCAGTATTTT
.	TRBV5-4	.	TRBJ1-5	CASSLFGSNQPQHF	TGTGCCAGCAGCTTGTTTGGTAGCAATCAGCCCCAGCATTTT
TRBD1	TRBV15	.	TRBJ1-1	CATSRDRVNTEAFF	TGTGCCACCAGCAGGGACAGGGTGAACACTGAAGCTTTCTTT
.	TRBV30	.	TRBJ2-1	CAWSVLSGWIREQFF	TGTGCCTGGAGTGTACTGAGTGGTTGGATTCGAGAGCAGTTCTTC
TRBD2	TRBV23-1	.	TRBJ2-2	CAIIRREGTGELFF	TGCGCAATCATCCGGCGGGAGGGCACCGGGGAGCTGTTTTTT
.	TRBV20-1	.	TRBJ2-1	CSAPRGTPIF	TGCAGTGCCCCACGGGGGACTCCTATCTTC
.	TRBV5-1	.	TRBJ2-2	CASSLEPGTLTGELFF	TGCGCCAGCAGCTTAGAACCCGGGACACTCACCGGGGAGCTGTTTTTT
.	TRBV20-1	.	TRBJ1-5	CSARGRADQPQHF	TGCAGTGCCCGGGGCCGGGCCGATCAGCCCCAGCATTTT
.	TRBV5-4	.	TRBJ2-5	CASSLVMGQETQYF	TGTGCCAGCAGCTTGGTTATGGGTCAAGAGACCCAGTACTTC
TRBD1	TRBV7-9	.	TRBJ2-7	CASSRGPDRHEQYF	TGTGCCAGCAGCAGGGGGCCCGACAGGCACGAGCAGTACTTC
.	TRBV20-1	.	TRBJ2-2	CSGGSDTGELFF	TGCAGTGGGGGGTCGGACACCGGGGAGCTGTTTTTT
.	TRBV29-1	once	TRBJ2-7	CSVEDPRGLRGAQYF	TGCAGCGTTGAAGATCCCAGAGGACTCCGCGGGGCGCAGTACTTC
.	TRBV10-3	once	TRBJ2-1	CAISEASYNEQFF	TGTGCCATCAGTGAGGCTTCCTACAATGAGCAGTTCTTC
.	TRBV29-1	once	TRBJ2-1	CSAKGGGKDYNEQFF	TGCAGCGCTAAAGGGGGCGGGAAAGACTACAATGAGCAGTTCTTC
TRBD1	TRBV20-1	.	TRBJ1-2	CSARVTGTDGYTF	TGCAGTGCTAGGGTAACCGGGACAGATGGCTACACCTTC
.	TRBV28	.	TRBJ1-4	CASKTREKLFF	TGTGCCAGCAAGACACGGGAAAAACTGTTTTTT
TRBD2	TRBV3-1	.	TRBJ2-1	CASSRIAGGLEQFF	TGTGCCAGCAGCCGAATAGCGGGAGGTCTTGAGCAGTTCTTC
.	TRBV5-1	.	TRBJ2-1	CASSSQGYEQFF	TGCGCCAGCAGCTCACAGGGATATGAGCAGTTCTTC
.	TRBV30	.	TRBJ1-1	CAWALLSGTEAFF	TGTGCCTGGGCCCTCCTAAGCGGGACTGAAGCTTTCTTT
.	TRBV14	.	TRBJ2-3	CASSQIGRNTDTQYF	TGTGCCAGCAGCCAAATCGGACGTAACACAGATACGCAGTATTTT
.	TRBV20-1	.	TRBJ2-5	CSASWMGGTQYF	TGCAGTGCTAGCTGGATGGGTGGGACCCAGTACTTC
TRBD1	TRBV27	.	TRBJ1-5	CASSFVGQPSINQPQHF	TGTGCCAGCAGTTTTGTGGGACAGCCATCGATTAATCAGCCCCAGCATTTT
TRBD1	TRBV19	.	TRBJ1-2	CASSLTGHYGYTF	TGTGCCAGTAGTTTGACAGGGCACTATGGCTACACCTTC
.	TRBV29-1	once	TRBJ1-2	CSVEDWARVIWASGYTF	TGCAGCGTTGAGGATTGGGCCAGGGTAATCTGGGCCTCGGGCTACACCTTC
TRBD1	TRBV3-1	.	TRBJ2-7	CASSQPGQPSYEQYF	TGTGCCAGCAGCCAGCCGGGACAGCCTTCCTACGAGCAGTACTTC
TRBD1	TRBV3-1	.	TRBJ2-7	CASSQAGGPAYEQYF	TGTGCCAGCAGCCAAGCAGGGGGCCCAGCCTACGAGCAGTACTTC
.	TRBV7-9	.	TRBJ2-6	CASTLGSGANVLTF	TGTGCCAGCACCCTGGGGTCTGGGGCCAACGTCCTGACTTTC
TRBD2	TRBV5-1	once	TRBJ2-1	CASSPGTSGLLYNEQFF	TGCGCCAGCAGCCCCGGGACTAGCGGCTTACTGTACAATGAGCAGTTCTTC
.	TRBV12-3/TRBV12-4	once	TRBJ1-1	CASSLDPRSGAFF	TGTGCCAGCAGTTTGGACCCGAGGTCCGGAGCTTTCTTT
.	TRBV27	.	TRBJ2-7	CASSIPGHTYEQYF	TGTGCCAGCAGTATCCCGGGACACACCTACGAGCAGTACTTC
.	TRBV6-5	.	TRBJ2-1	CASSPTAIEVF	TGTGCCAGCAGTCCAACGGCCATAGAGGTCTTC
TRBD2	TRBV28	.	TRBJ2-5	CASSQTWGGETQYF	TGTGCCAGCAGTCAGACTTGGGGAGGGGAGACCCAGTACTTC
TRBD1	TRBV5-1	.	TRBJ2-2	CASSLPSTGLDTGELFF	TGCGCCAGCAGCTTGCCCTCGACAGGGTTGGACACCGGGGAGCTGTTTTTT
TRBD2	TRBV15	.	TRBJ2-2	CATSLTSGTLTGELFF	TGTGCCACCAGCCTAACTAGCGGGACCCTCACCGGGGAGCTGTTTTTT
TRBD1	TRBV10-3	.	TRBJ2-5	CATRDRQETQYF	TGTGCCACCCGGGACAGGCAAGAGACCCAGTACTTC
TRBD2	TRBV6-1	.	TRBJ2-1	CASSRGGTTGTTRGDEQFF	TGTGCCAGCAGTCGGGGGGGGACGACGGGGACTACCCGAGGGGATGAGCAGTTCTTC
.	TRBV29-1	.	TRBJ2-1	CSVGLVRNNEQFF	TGCAGCGTGGGGCTGGTCAGGAACAATGAGCAGTTCTTC
.	TRBV12-3/TRBV12-4	.	TRBJ1-1	CASSYTPVTEAFF	TGTGCCAGCAGTTATACCCCGGTCACTGAAGCTTTCTTT
TRBD1	TRBV7-9	.	TRBJ2-3	CASSSLTGTPLDTQYF	TGTGCCAGCAGCTCGCTGACAGGGACACCTCTAGATACGCAGTATTTT
.	TRBV24-1	.	TRBJ2-5	CATSGDNVGETQYF	TGTGCCACCAGTGGCGACAATGTGGGAGAGACCCAGTACTTC